This is a list of T cell receptor beta chains from one sample in a study of blood T cell repertoires in COVID-19. TCRdb keeps only in-frame clones here, not all; method: immunoSEQ multiplex PCR. The table shows tens of thousands of clones, with under 85% occurring only once. Sequenced: peripheral blood. All receptors come from a man aged 55 to 70 with COVID-19, enrolled during active disease. The CDR3 runs from the conserved cysteine through the conserved F or W. A D gene is named only where the DNA matches it firmly. Clone sizes are given selectively: once, few, many, or a class where the clone is expanded.

size: .; D: .; V: TRBV6-6; J: TRBJ1-4; DNA: TGTGCCAGCAAGAGGTCTACTAATGAAAAACTGTTTTTT; CDR3: CASKRSTNEKLFF
size: .; D: .; V: TRBV4-1; J: TRBJ2-3; DNA: TGCGCCAGCAGCCAAGTCGCGATGAGCACAGATACGCAGTATTTT; CDR3: CASSQVAMSTDTQYF
size: few; D: .; V: TRBV7-3; J: TRBJ2-3; DNA: TGTGCCAGCAGCTCGGCAGGGTTTGGCACAGATACGCAGTATTTT; CDR3: CASSSAGFGTDTQYF
size: .; D: TRBD1; V: TRBV7-2; J: TRBJ2-7; DNA: TGTGCCAGCAAACAGGGGTCGACGTCCTACGAGCAGTACTTC; CDR3: CASKQGSTSYEQYF
size: .; D: TRBD1; V: TRBV27; J: TRBJ1-4; DNA: TGTGCCAGCAGTTCCAGCCGGGACAGGTACGAAAAACTGTTTTTT; CDR3: CASSSSRDRYEKLFF
size: medium-sized; D: .; V: TRBV6-4; J: TRBJ2-5; DNA: TGTGCCAGCAGTGAGCGCGCGGGATCAGAGACCCAGTACTTC; CDR3: CASSERAGSETQYF
size: .; D: TRBD1; V: TRBV2; J: TRBJ1-5; DNA: TGTGCCAGCAGTTCAAGTACAGGGGTGGGCAATCAGCCCCAGCATTTT; CDR3: CASSSSTGVGNQPQHF
size: .; D: TRBD1; V: TRBV5-4; J: TRBJ2-2; DNA: TGTGCCAGCAGCTCGGGGACAGGGGGCACCGGGGAGCTGTTTTTT; CDR3: CASSSGTGGTGELFF
size: few; D: TRBD1; V: TRBV4-1; J: TRBJ1-6; DNA: TGCGCCAGCAGCCGGGACAGGGATAACTCACCCCTCCACTTT; CDR3: CASSRDRDNSPLHF
size: .; D: .; V: TRBV3-1/TRBV3-2; J: TRBJ2-5; DNA: TGTGCCAGCAGCCAAGAGCTCCAGGGGTGGGGAGAGACCCAGTACTTC; CDR3: CASSQELQGWGETQYF
size: .; D: .; V: TRBV2; J: TRBJ2-5; DNA: TGTGCCAGCACAGGTCAAGAGACCCAGTACTTC; CDR3: CASTGQETQYF
size: .; D: .; V: TRBV9; J: TRBJ2-3; DNA: TGTGCCAGCAGCGTAGTAGTGGCTAGCGGCACAGATACGCAGTATTTT; CDR3: CASSVVVASGTDTQYF
size: .; D: .; V: TRBV25-1; J: TRBJ2-7; DNA: TGTGCCAGCAGTCTATCCTACGAGCAGTACTTC; CDR3: CASSLSYEQYF
size: .; D: .; V: TRBV6-5; J: TRBJ2-7; DNA: TGTGCCAGCAGTTACTCGTCGCGGAGCTCCTACGAGCAGTACTTC; CDR3: CASSYSSRSSYEQYF
size: .; D: TRBD2; V: TRBV18; J: TRBJ2-3; DNA: TGTGCCAGCTCACCAACGAGCGGGAGGGCCCTCGGGTGGACAGATACGCAGTATTTT; CDR3: CASSPTSGRALGWTDTQYF
size: few; D: .; V: TRBV6-5; J: TRBJ1-3; DNA: TGTGCCAGCACCGGCCCGACAGCCTCTGGAAACACCATATATTTT; CDR3: CASTGPTASGNTIYF
size: .; D: TRBD2; V: TRBV5-4; J: TRBJ2-3; DNA: TGTGCCAGCAGCTTGCTGCTAGCGGGGGGGCCAGTCACAGATACGCAGTATTTT; CDR3: CASSLLLAGGPVTDTQYF
size: .; D: TRBD2; V: TRBV5-6; J: TRBJ2-7; DNA: TGTGCCAGCAGCTTGAAAAATAGCGGGAGGAGATACGAGCAGTACTTC; CDR3: CASSLKNSGRRYEQYF
size: few; D: .; V: TRBV7-2; J: TRBJ1-1; DNA: TGTGCCAGCAGCTTTGAGGTATTTGACACTGAAGCTTTCTTT; CDR3: CASSFEVFDTEAFF
size: once; D: .; V: TRBV6-2/TRBV6-3; J: TRBJ1-2; DNA: TGTGCCAGCAGTTACTCGATAGTCTATGGCTACACCTTC; CDR3: CASSYSIVYGYTF
size: .; D: .; V: TRBV28; J: TRBJ2-3; DNA: TGTGCCAGCAGAACACTAGGGGATACGCAGTATTTT; CDR3: CASRTLGDTQYF
size: .; D: TRBD2; V: TRBV2; J: TRBJ2-3; DNA: TGTGCCAGCCGTGGGAGCGGGGGGAGCTCGGTCACAGATACGCAGTATTTT; CDR3: CASRGSGGSSVTDTQYF
size: .; D: .; V: TRBV11-3; J: TRBJ1-1; DNA: TGTGCCAGCAGCATGGACAGCGCGAACACTGAAGCTTTCTTT; CDR3: CASSMDSANTEAFF
size: .; D: TRBD1; V: TRBV29-1; J: TRBJ2-7; DNA: TGCAGCGCCGGACAGGGAGGCTACGAGCAGTACTTC; CDR3: CSAGQGGYEQYF
size: once; D: TRBD1; V: TRBV24-1; J: TRBJ1-1; DNA: TGTGCCACCAGTGGAGCCGGGACAGGGGATACTGAAGCTTTCTTT; CDR3: CATSGAGTGDTEAFF
size: .; D: TRBD1; V: TRBV6-5; J: TRBJ2-7; DNA: TGTGCCAGCAGAGGGACAGGGTCATACGAGCAGTACTTC; CDR3: CASRGTGSYEQYF
size: .; D: .; V: TRBV24-1; J: TRBJ1-5; DNA: TGTGCCACCAGTGACCGTAAGCCAATGAGCCATCAGCCCCAGCATTTT; CDR3: CATSDRKPMSHQPQHF
size: .; D: .; V: TRBV4-2; J: TRBJ2-3; DNA: TGTGCCAGCAGCCAGGGAACAGGTTCAAGTACGCAGTATTTT; CDR3: CASSQGTGSSTQYF
size: .; D: .; V: TRBV2; J: TRBJ2-7; DNA: TGTGCCAACATTGGTCAGGGGCTCTCCTACGAGCAGTACTTC; CDR3: CANIGQGLSYEQYF
size: .; D: .; V: TRBV6-5; J: TRBJ2-7; DNA: TGTGCCAGCAGTTTCATAGGGGCCTACGAGCAGTACTTC; CDR3: CASSFIGAYEQYF
size: .; D: .; V: TRBV5-1; J: TRBJ1-1; DNA: TGCGCCAGCAGCTTGGACAGGCCACTGAAGGAAGCTTTCTTT; CDR3: CASSLDRPLKEAFF
size: .; D: TRBD1; V: TRBV11-3; J: TRBJ2-1; DNA: TGTGCCAGCAGCTTACCTTCCGGGACAGGGATCAATGAGCAGTTCTTC; CDR3: CASSLPSGTGINEQFF
size: .; D: TRBD1; V: TRBV24-1; J: TRBJ1-3; DNA: TGTGCCACCAGTGATCCGGGACAGGGGGACAACACCATATATTTT; CDR3: CATSDPGQGDNTIYF
size: .; D: .; V: TRBV14; J: TRBJ2-7; DNA: TGTGCCAGCAGCCAAGCCAGGGCCTACGAGCAGTACTTC; CDR3: CASSQARAYEQYF
size: .; D: .; V: TRBV5-1; J: TRBJ1-1; DNA: TGCGCCAGCAGCCCCTCGGGGGGAGGGAACACTGAAGCTTTCTTT; CDR3: CASSPSGGGNTEAFF
size: .; D: TRBD1; V: TRBV19; J: TRBJ2-3; DNA: TGTGCCAGTAGTGAACCGGGACAGGGGAAGGATACGCAGTATTTT; CDR3: CASSEPGQGKDTQYF
size: .; D: .; V: TRBV9; J: TRBJ2-5; DNA: TGTGCCAGCAGCGTAGGACAGCAAGAGACCCAGTACTTC; CDR3: CASSVGQQETQYF
size: .; D: TRBD1; V: TRBV27; J: TRBJ1-1; DNA: TGTGCCAGCGCTGGGGGCAGGGGGTACACTGAAGCTTTCTTT; CDR3: CASAGGRGYTEAFF
size: .; D: TRBD1; V: TRBV9; J: TRBJ1-1; DNA: TGTGCCAGCAGCGTAGATGGCAGGGGACAGGGCACTGAAGCTTTCTTT; CDR3: CASSVDGRGQGTEAFF
size: .; D: .; V: TRBV30; J: TRBJ2-6; DNA: TGTGCCTGGAGCACTATTGCGGGGGCCAACGTCCTGACTTTC; CDR3: CAWSTIAGANVLTF
size: .; D: .; V: TRBV11-2; J: TRBJ2-5; DNA: TGTGCCAGCAGCTCCACCTTCGGGGGATCCGGGCAAGAGACCCAGTACTTC; CDR3: CASSSTFGGSGQETQYF
size: once; D: .; V: TRBV10-1; J: TRBJ1-6; DNA: TGCGCCAGCAGTGAGGTGCGGGCTTCACCCCTCCACTTT; CDR3: CASSEVRASPLHF
size: .; D: TRBD1; V: TRBV18; J: TRBJ2-7; DNA: TGTGCCAGCTCACCAACCGGGACAGCCTCCTACGAGCAGTACTTC; CDR3: CASSPTGTASYEQYF
size: once; D: TRBD2; V: TRBV5-5; J: TRBJ2-3; DNA: TGTGCCAGCAGAAAGCAGACGGGAGGGGCAGATACGCAGTATTTT; CDR3: CASRKQTGGADTQYF
size: .; D: .; V: TRBV12-3/TRBV12-4; J: TRBJ1-2; DNA: TGTGCCAGCAGTTTAGTAGGGGGCTATGGCTACACCTTC; CDR3: CASSLVGGYGYTF
size: .; D: TRBD1; V: TRBV2; J: TRBJ2-3; DNA: TGTGCCAGCAGCCTAACAGGGGGCGGGACAGATACGCAGTATTTT; CDR3: CASSLTGGGTDTQYF
size: few; D: .; V: TRBV7-9; J: TRBJ1-5; DNA: TGTGCCAGCAGCTCCAGGGGTATCGGTCAGCCCCAGCATTTT; CDR3: CASSSRGIGQPQHF
size: .; D: .; V: TRBV7-9; J: TRBJ1-1; DNA: TGTGCCAGCAGATCGGTTCGAGGGAAGAACACTGAAGCTTTCTTT; CDR3: CASRSVRGKNTEAFF
size: .; D: TRBD1; V: TRBV10-3; J: TRBJ1-2; DNA: TGTGCCATCAGTGATACCGGACAGGACTATGGCTACACCTTC; CDR3: CAISDTGQDYGYTF
size: .; D: TRBD1; V: TRBV28; J: TRBJ2-7; DNA: TGTGCCAGCAGTTGGGGGGACAGGAGGAGCTCCTACGAGCAGTACTTC; CDR3: CASSWGDRRSSYEQYF
size: .; D: .; V: TRBV7-2; J: TRBJ2-5; DNA: TGTGCCAGCAGCTTTGGTGCGGAAGAGACCCAGTACTTC; CDR3: CASSFGAEETQYF
size: .; D: .; V: TRBV6-5; J: TRBJ2-2; DNA: TGTGCCAGCCGGGATGGGTCGGTCACCGGGGAGCTGTTTTTT; CDR3: CASRDGSVTGELFF
size: .; D: .; V: TRBV5-6; J: TRBJ1-2; DNA: TGTGCCAGCAGCTTGGGGCGGAGTGAGGGCTACACCTTC; CDR3: CASSLGRSEGYTF
size: .; D: TRBD2; V: TRBV18; J: TRBJ2-7; DNA: TGTGCCAGCTCACCCGGGACTAGCGGCTACGAGCAGTACTTC; CDR3: CASSPGTSGYEQYF
size: .; D: .; V: TRBV3-1/TRBV3-2; J: TRBJ1-2; DNA: TGTGCCAGCAGCCGTCGACGTAGCGAATATGGCTACACCTTC; CDR3: CASSRRRSEYGYTF